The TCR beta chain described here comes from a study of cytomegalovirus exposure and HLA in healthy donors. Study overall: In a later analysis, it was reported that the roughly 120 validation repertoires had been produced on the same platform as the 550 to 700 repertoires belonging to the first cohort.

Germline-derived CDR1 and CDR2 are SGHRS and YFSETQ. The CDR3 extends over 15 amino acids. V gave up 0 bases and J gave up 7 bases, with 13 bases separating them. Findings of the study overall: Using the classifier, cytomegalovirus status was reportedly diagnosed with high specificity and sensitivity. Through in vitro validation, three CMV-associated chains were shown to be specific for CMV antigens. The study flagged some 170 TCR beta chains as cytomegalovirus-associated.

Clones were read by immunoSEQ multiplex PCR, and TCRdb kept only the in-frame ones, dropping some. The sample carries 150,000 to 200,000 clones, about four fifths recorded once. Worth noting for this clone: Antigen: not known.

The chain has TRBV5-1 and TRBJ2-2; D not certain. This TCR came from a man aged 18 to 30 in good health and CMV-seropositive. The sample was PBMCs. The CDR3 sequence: CASSLARNLGGELFF. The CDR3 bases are TGCGCCAGCAGCTTGGCTAGGAACCTCGGCGGGGAGCTGTTTTTT.